This entry describes one T cell receptor (beta chain). The antigen remains unidentified. Assay used: immunoSEQ multiplex PCR; TCRdb lists only in-frame clones, some missing. The table lists 12,000 or so clones, approximately 84% of them singletons, with 10% to 15% in the top ten. This specimen comes from a study of tumor-infiltrating lymphocytes in localized non-small cell lung cancer. Germline V CDR1 and CDR2: SGDLS, YYNGEE. The CDR3 is made up of 15 amino acids. Deletions cut 3 bases from V and 4 bases from J, with 16 bases between. Findings of the study overall: Immunotypes IM1 and IM2 had similar TCR-derived T-cell fractions. Recurrence-free survival showed no association with tumor T-cell fraction. Technical variation could not be separated from intratumor heterogeneity here.

The receptor's source is a human donor with non-small cell lung cancer. Sequencing input: lung tumor tissue. The V gene is TRBV9, the J gene TRBJ1-1; D is undetermined. Here the CDR3 reads CASSAARLPSTEAFF. The CDR3 nucleotides read TGTGCCAGCAGCGCAGCTAGACTTCCGAGCACTGAAGCTTTCTTT.